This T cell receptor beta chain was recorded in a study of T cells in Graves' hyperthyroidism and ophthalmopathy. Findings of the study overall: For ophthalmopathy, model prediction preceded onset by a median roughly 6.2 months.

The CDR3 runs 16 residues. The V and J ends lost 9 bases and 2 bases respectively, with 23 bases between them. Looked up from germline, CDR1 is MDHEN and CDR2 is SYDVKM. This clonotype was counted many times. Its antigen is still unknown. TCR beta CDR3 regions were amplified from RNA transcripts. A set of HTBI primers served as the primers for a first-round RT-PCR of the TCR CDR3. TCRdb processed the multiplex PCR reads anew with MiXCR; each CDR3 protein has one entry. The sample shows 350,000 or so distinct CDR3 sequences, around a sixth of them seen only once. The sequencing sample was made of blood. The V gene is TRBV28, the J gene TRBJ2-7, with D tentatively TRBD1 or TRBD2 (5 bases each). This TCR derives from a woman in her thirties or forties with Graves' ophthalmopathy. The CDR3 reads CASSPPRRDGAYEQYF. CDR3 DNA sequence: TGTGCCAGTTCTCCGCCTCGCCGGGACGGGGCCTACGAGCAGTACTTC.